This TCR beta chain emerged from a study of technical replicates of blood from a handful of donors. V lost 4 bases, J lost 3 bases, and 12 bases lay in between. Germline V lookup: CDR1 LNHDA, CDR2 SQIVND (reference sequence). The CDR3 consists of 14 residues. Profiling relied on immunoSEQ multiplex PCR, and the TCRdb table lists in-frame clones only, not all of them. The sample holds 55,000 to 65,000 clones, 86% seen once. The V gene is TRBV19, the J gene TRBJ1-1; D possibly corresponds to TRBD1 (5 bases). The origin of this receptor is a human donor in good health. Some clones in this sample may be carry-over from other donors' samples. Sequenced input: PBMCs. CDR3 DNA sequence: TGTGCCAGTAGTAGACAGCTAGGGGACACTGAAGCTTTCTTT. Translated, it gives CASSRQLGDTEAFF.